A selection of T cell receptor beta chains follows, all from one sample in a study of Graves' ophthalmopathy and Graves' hyperthyroidism. Using its own MiXCR run on the multiplex PCR reads, TCRdb lists one record per CDR3 protein. In the table there are about 480,000 distinct CDR3 sequences, 13% to 15% of which are singletons. The sample taken for sequencing was blood. The receptors were gathered from a woman aged 25-40 years with Graves' ophthalmopathy. Both conserved end residues are part of each CDR3. Each record gives: clone size, D gene, V gene, CDR3 length, J gene, CDR3 DNA, CDR3 protein. A D gene is named only where the DNA matches it firmly. A row's size may be missing; if present it is once, few, many or a size class.

clone_size: few
d_call: -
v_call: TRBV20-1
cdr3_length: 15
j_call: TRBJ2-2
cdr3_nt: TGCAGTGCTAGAGATTATGGTGCCCGGGCCGGGGAGCTGTTTTTT
cdr3_aa: CSARDYGARAGELFF

clone_size: many
d_call: TRBD1
v_call: TRBV7-2
cdr3_length: 14
j_call: TRBJ1-5
cdr3_nt: TGTGCCAGCAGCGAGACAGGGAGCGGGCAGCCCCAGCATTTT
cdr3_aa: CASSETGSGQPQHF

clone_size: few
d_call: -
v_call: TRBV11-2
cdr3_length: 15
j_call: TRBJ2-7
cdr3_nt: TGTGCCAGCAGCGGACCGTATATTGGTAGCTACGAGCAGTACTTC
cdr3_aa: CASSGPYIGSYEQYF

clone_size: many
d_call: TRBD1
v_call: TRBV7-2
cdr3_length: 16
j_call: TRBJ1-6
cdr3_nt: TGTGCCAGCAGCTATACAGGGGCCACGACCCATTCACCCCTCCACTTT
cdr3_aa: CASSYTGATTHSPLHF

clone_size: many
d_call: -
v_call: TRBV19
cdr3_length: 16
j_call: TRBJ1-3
cdr3_nt: TGTGCCAGTACCCTATCGACCGGGAGCTCTGGAAACACCATATATTTT
cdr3_aa: CASTLSTGSSGNTIYF

clone_size: many
d_call: -
v_call: TRBV24-1
cdr3_length: 13
j_call: TRBJ1-1
cdr3_nt: TGTGCCACCAGTGAGGAAGGAAGGACTGAAGCTTTCTTT
cdr3_aa: CATSEEGRTEAFF

clone_size: many
d_call: TRBD1
v_call: TRBV6-2/TRBV6-3
cdr3_length: 15
j_call: TRBJ2-5
cdr3_nt: TGTGCCAGCAGTTACCTTGGACAGGGACAAGAGACCCAGTACTTC
cdr3_aa: CASSYLGQGQETQYF

clone_size: -
d_call: -
v_call: TRBV28
cdr3_length: 10
j_call: TRBJ1-3
cdr3_nt: TGTGCCAGCATGCGAAACACCATATATTTT
cdr3_aa: CASMRNTIYF

clone_size: -
d_call: -
v_call: TRBV7-2
cdr3_length: 12
j_call: TRBJ2-5
cdr3_nt: TGTGCCAGCAGCTTAGCGGGAGCATCGCAGTACTTC
cdr3_aa: CASSLAGASQYF

clone_size: many
d_call: -
v_call: TRBV11-2
cdr3_length: 16
j_call: TRBJ2-5
cdr3_nt: TGTGCCAGCAGCCACGGGGGGCAGAACCTCCAAGAGACCCAGTACTTC
cdr3_aa: CASSHGGQNLQETQYF

clone_size: many
d_call: -
v_call: TRBV10-3
cdr3_length: 13
j_call: TRBJ1-1
cdr3_nt: TGTGCCACCGGGCGAGAGAGGAACACTGAAGCTTTCTTT
cdr3_aa: CATGRERNTEAFF

clone_size: many
d_call: -
v_call: TRBV6-5
cdr3_length: 17
j_call: TRBJ1-5
cdr3_nt: TGTGCCAGCAGTTATCAACCAGGGGAGGGGAGCAATCAGCCCCAGCATTTT
cdr3_aa: CASSYQPGEGSNQPQHF

clone_size: -
d_call: TRBD1
v_call: TRBV6-1
cdr3_length: 15
j_call: TRBJ2-7
cdr3_nt: TGTGCCAGCAGGGACACCGGGACAGGGTCATACGAGCAGTACTTC
cdr3_aa: CASRDTGTGSYEQYF

clone_size: many
d_call: -
v_call: TRBV20-1
cdr3_length: 12
j_call: TRBJ2-7
cdr3_nt: TGCAGTGCTTATAGGAGCTCCTACGAGCAGTACTTC
cdr3_aa: CSAYRSSYEQYF

clone_size: -
d_call: TRBD1
v_call: TRBV28
cdr3_length: 15
j_call: TRBJ1-5
cdr3_nt: TGTGCCATCATGCAGTCGACAGGGTGGCATCAGCCCCAGCATTTT
cdr3_aa: CAIMQSTGWHQPQHF

clone_size: many
d_call: TRBD2
v_call: TRBV2
cdr3_length: 14
j_call: TRBJ2-5
cdr3_nt: TGTGCCAGCGGGAGGGGTCAAATCCAAGAGACCCAGTACTTC
cdr3_aa: CASGRGQIQETQYF

clone_size: many
d_call: -
v_call: TRBV19
cdr3_length: 15
j_call: TRBJ1-2
cdr3_nt: TGTGCCGTAAGAGAACAGGGCCGGCTCCTCTCTGGCTACACCTTC
cdr3_aa: CAVREQGRLLSGYTF

clone_size: many
d_call: TRBD1
v_call: TRBV2
cdr3_length: 13
j_call: TRBJ1-1
cdr3_nt: TGTGCCGGACAGGGGATGGAGAACACTGAAGCTTTCTTT
cdr3_aa: CAGQGMENTEAFF

clone_size: many
d_call: -
v_call: TRBV3-1
cdr3_length: 15
j_call: TRBJ2-2
cdr3_nt: TGTGCCAGCAGCCCGGGAGATCAAGAAGTGGGGGAGCTGTTTTTT
cdr3_aa: CASSPGDQEVGELFF

clone_size: once
d_call: TRBD1
v_call: TRBV6-5
cdr3_length: 13
j_call: TRBJ1-1
cdr3_nt: TGTGCCAGCTGTTGGACAGGGAAGACTGAAGCTTTCTTT
cdr3_aa: CASCWTGKTEAFF

clone_size: -
d_call: TRBD2
v_call: TRBV5-1
cdr3_length: 17
j_call: TRBJ2-5
cdr3_nt: TGCGCCAGCAGCAAACATAGCGGGGGGCCGAGATGGGAGACCCAGTACTTC
cdr3_aa: CASSKHSGGPRWETQYF

clone_size: -
d_call: -
v_call: TRBV5-6
cdr3_length: 17
j_call: TRBJ2-3
cdr3_nt: TGTGCCAGCAGCTACTCAGGTTACAGGATCCTCACAGATACGCAGTATTTT
cdr3_aa: CASSYSGYRILTDTQYF

clone_size: many
d_call: -
v_call: TRBV7-9
cdr3_length: 15
j_call: TRBJ1-1
cdr3_nt: TGTGCCAGCGGTGAGGGGGGCTGGGGGAACACTGAAGCTTTCTTT
cdr3_aa: CASGEGGWGNTEAFF

clone_size: -
d_call: TRBD1
v_call: TRBV18
cdr3_length: 14
j_call: TRBJ2-5
cdr3_nt: TGTGCCAGCTCGCGCCGACAGGGTGAGGAGACCCAGTACTTC
cdr3_aa: CASSRRQGEETQYF

clone_size: many
d_call: -
v_call: TRBV30
cdr3_length: 15
j_call: TRBJ2-5
cdr3_nt: TGTGCCTGTACCCGGGACGGAATGTACCAAGAGACCCAGTACTTC
cdr3_aa: CACTRDGMYQETQYF

clone_size: many
d_call: TRBD1
v_call: TRBV2
cdr3_length: 14
j_call: TRBJ2-7
cdr3_nt: TGTGCCAGCAGTGTACAGGGGAATTACTACGAGCAGTACTTC
cdr3_aa: CASSVQGNYYEQYF

clone_size: many
d_call: -
v_call: TRBV28
cdr3_length: 15
j_call: TRBJ2-7
cdr3_nt: TGTGCCAGCAGTTTAGCCACGACAGTCACCTACGAGCAGTACTTC
cdr3_aa: CASSLATTVTYEQYF

clone_size: many
d_call: -
v_call: TRBV6-5
cdr3_length: 11
j_call: TRBJ2-7
cdr3_nt: TGTGCCAGCCGGGTCGGTTACGAGCAGTACTTC
cdr3_aa: CASRVGYEQYF

clone_size: many
d_call: TRBD1
v_call: TRBV28
cdr3_length: 15
j_call: TRBJ1-6
cdr3_nt: TGTGCCAGCACTAGGGGGACAGGGGTCCCTTCACCCCTCCACTTT
cdr3_aa: CASTRGTGVPSPLHF

clone_size: many
d_call: -
v_call: TRBV20-1
cdr3_length: 13
j_call: TRBJ1-6
cdr3_nt: TGCAGTGCCATACGCGGGTCGGCTTCACCCCTCCACTTT
cdr3_aa: CSAIRGSASPLHF

clone_size: few
d_call: -
v_call: TRBV5-1
cdr3_length: 13
j_call: TRBJ1-2
cdr3_nt: TGCGCCAGCAGCTTGGCGGGGGTGAGCGGCTACACCTTC
cdr3_aa: CASSLAGVSGYTF

clone_size: many
d_call: -
v_call: TRBV6-1
cdr3_length: 11
j_call: TRBJ2-7
cdr3_nt: TGTGCCAGCAGTGCTCTGTACGAGCAGTACTTC
cdr3_aa: CASSALYEQYF

clone_size: few
d_call: -
v_call: TRBV3-1
cdr3_length: 17
j_call: TRBJ2-2
cdr3_nt: TGTGCCAGCAGCCAATATCCCAGCGGCCAGAACACCGGGGAGCTGTTTTTT
cdr3_aa: CASSQYPSGQNTGELFF

clone_size: many
d_call: TRBD1
v_call: TRBV14
cdr3_length: 20
j_call: TRBJ2-5
cdr3_nt: TGTGCCAGCAGCCAAGTGGGGACAGCCCTTCCCCTCGAGACGTTTGGGACCCAGTACTTC
cdr3_aa: CASSQVGTALPLETFGTQYF

clone_size: many
d_call: TRBD1
v_call: TRBV6-5
cdr3_length: 16
j_call: TRBJ2-7
cdr3_nt: TGTGCCAGCAGATACACCGGGACAGGGTTATCCTACGAGCAGTACTTC
cdr3_aa: CASRYTGTGLSYEQYF

clone_size: few
d_call: TRBD1
v_call: TRBV2
cdr3_length: 16
j_call: TRBJ2-5
cdr3_nt: TGTGCCAGCAGTGAGGACAGGCGTTGGTACCAAGAGACCCAGTACTTC
cdr3_aa: CASSEDRRWYQETQYF

clone_size: many
d_call: TRBD1
v_call: TRBV28
cdr3_length: 12
j_call: TRBJ1-1
cdr3_nt: TGTGCCAGCCACAGGGGTACGACTGAAGCTTTCTTT
cdr3_aa: CASHRGTTEAFF

clone_size: few
d_call: -
v_call: TRBV5-6
cdr3_length: 12
j_call: TRBJ2-4
cdr3_nt: TGTGCCAGCAGCTTGGGGCGGGACATTCAGTACTTC
cdr3_aa: CASSLGRDIQYF

clone_size: few
d_call: TRBD2
v_call: TRBV5-1
cdr3_length: 14
j_call: TRBJ2-4
cdr3_nt: TGCGCCAGCAGCTTGACTGGTGGGGGGGAGACCAAGTACTTC
cdr3_aa: CASSLTGGGETKYF

clone_size: many
d_call: -
v_call: TRBV5-1
cdr3_length: 16
j_call: TRBJ2-2
cdr3_nt: TGCGCCAGCAGCTTGGCCCGGGGGGCGAGCACCGGGGAGCTGTTTTTT
cdr3_aa: CASSLARGASTGELFF

clone_size: many
d_call: TRBD1
v_call: TRBV20-1
cdr3_length: 16
j_call: TRBJ1-5
cdr3_nt: TGCAGTGCTACGTCGACAGGGGTAGGCTTCAATCAGCCCCAGCATTTT
cdr3_aa: CSATSTGVGFNQPQHF

clone_size: many
d_call: TRBD1
v_call: TRBV29-1
cdr3_length: 13
j_call: TRBJ2-7
cdr3_nt: TGCAGCGTTACGACAGGGGGCTACCACGAGCAGTACTTC
cdr3_aa: CSVTTGGYHEQYF

clone_size: many
d_call: -
v_call: TRBV27
cdr3_length: 11
j_call: TRBJ1-1
cdr3_nt: TGTGCCAGCATTGCGAACACTGAAGCTTTCTTT
cdr3_aa: CASIANTEAFF

clone_size: few
d_call: TRBD1
v_call: TRBV18
cdr3_length: 15
j_call: TRBJ1-1
cdr3_nt: TGTGCCAGCTCATCACAACAGGGGCAGGGCACTGAAGCTTTCTTT
cdr3_aa: CASSSQQGQGTEAFF

clone_size: once
d_call: TRBD1
v_call: TRBV6-2/TRBV6-3
cdr3_length: 13
j_call: TRBJ2-7
cdr3_nt: TGTGCCAGCAGAAGACAGGGGGTCTACGAGCAGTACTTC
cdr3_aa: CASRRQGVYEQYF

clone_size: few
d_call: -
v_call: TRBV6-1
cdr3_length: 15
j_call: TRBJ2-5
cdr3_nt: TGTGCCAGCAGTGGGGACGGCCTACTCCAAGAGACCCAGTACTTC
cdr3_aa: CASSGDGLLQETQYF

clone_size: many
d_call: TRBD1
v_call: TRBV6-1
cdr3_length: 14
j_call: TRBJ2-5
cdr3_nt: TGTGCCAGCAGGACGGACAGGGTAGTCCAGACCCAGTACTTC
cdr3_aa: CASRTDRVVQTQYF

clone_size: many
d_call: TRBD1
v_call: TRBV6-1
cdr3_length: 14
j_call: TRBJ2-5
cdr3_nt: TGTGCCAGCTTCCGGACAGGGTCATACGAGACCCAGTACTTC
cdr3_aa: CASFRTGSYETQYF

clone_size: many
d_call: -
v_call: TRBV12-3/TRBV12-4
cdr3_length: 15
j_call: TRBJ1-3
cdr3_nt: TGTGCCAGCAGTTTAGCCTTGATGATTGGAAACACCATATATTTT
cdr3_aa: CASSLALMIGNTIYF

clone_size: many
d_call: -
v_call: TRBV28
cdr3_length: 15
j_call: TRBJ2-5
cdr3_nt: TGTGCCAGCACCCGCACCCAAGCGGTACAAGAGACCCAGTACTTC
cdr3_aa: CASTRTQAVQETQYF

clone_size: many
d_call: -
v_call: TRBV27
cdr3_length: 13
j_call: TRBJ2-7
cdr3_nt: TGTGCCAGCAGGTCCCCGAGGGACTACGAGCAGTACTTC
cdr3_aa: CASRSPRDYEQYF

clone_size: many
d_call: TRBD1
v_call: TRBV24-1
cdr3_length: 14
j_call: TRBJ2-5
cdr3_nt: TGTGCCACCAGTGACAAGACAGGGAAAGAGACCCAGTACTTC
cdr3_aa: CATSDKTGKETQYF

clone_size: many
d_call: -
v_call: TRBV6-1
cdr3_length: 15
j_call: TRBJ2-7
cdr3_nt: TGTGCCAGCAGGATGATAGCTAGTAGCTCCTACGAGCAGTACTTC
cdr3_aa: CASRMIASSSYEQYF

clone_size: many
d_call: -
v_call: TRBV5-1
cdr3_length: 16
j_call: TRBJ1-1
cdr3_nt: TGCGCCAGCAGCTTGGACAGGTGGCCCCGGGGCACTGAAGCTTTCTTT
cdr3_aa: CASSLDRWPRGTEAFF

clone_size: many
d_call: -
v_call: TRBV6-2/TRBV6-3
cdr3_length: 12
j_call: TRBJ2-7
cdr3_nt: TGTGCCAGCAGTAGACAGGCCCACGAGCAGTACTTC
cdr3_aa: CASSRQAHEQYF